Presented here are 20 T cell receptor beta chains from one specimen sequenced in a study of beta chain features in type 1 diabetes (dated by TCRdb to 2016 to 2019). To prepare the library, the immunoSEQ multiplex PCR assay was applied. The High Capacity cDNA Reverse Transcription Kit was used to reverse transcribe all of the isolated RNA, meaning that expressed TCRB transcripts were what got sequenced. TCRdb mirrors the immuneACCESS table, restricted to in-frame sequences. Some clones are absent from its copies; in checked studies, under half trace to an unresolved V gene, and the reason for the others is unknown. Recorded for this sample are about 150,000 clones; 11% of them occurred a single time. The top ten constitute around 2.1% of the sample. Material for sequencing was central memory CD4+ T cells from blood. These receptors were obtained from a man between 18 and 35 years old in good health.

This clone has more than one count but fewer than ten. This sequence joins TRBV6-4 and TRBJ2-6, with unresolved D. The germline gives CDR1 MRHNA, CDR2 SNTAGT. The CDR3 sequence is 15 residues long. Trimming took off 2 bases at V and 0 bases at J, with 5 bases between the two ends. The CDR3 DNA reads TGTGCCAGCAGTGACGGCGGCTCTGGGGCCAACGTCCTGACTTTC. Translation: CASSDGGSGANVLTF.

This clone was seen a few times. V and J are TRBV30 and TRBJ1-3; no clear D gene. V lost 5 bases to trimming and J lost 4 bases, with 6 bases between them. There are 11 residues in the CDR3. Germline V gene lookup returns CDR1 GTSNPN and CDR2 SVGIG (reference sequence). The CDR3: CAWGLGNTIYF. CDR3 coding DNA: TGTGCCTGGGGGCTAGGAAACACCATATATTTT.

This rearrangement joins TRBV7-2 to TRBJ1-1; D is undetermined. The germline CDR1 and CDR2 sequences are SGHTA and FQGNSA. Trimming left V 1 base short and J 1 base short, with 10 bases between. CDR3 length: 15 residues. DNA of the CDR3: TGTGCCAGCAGCTTAGTGGCGGGAGCGAACACTGAAGCTTTCTTT. Its translation is CASSLVAGANTEAFF.

J is TRBJ2-1 and V is TRBV7-9; D possibly corresponds to TRBD2 (7 bases). Germline V gives CDR1 SEHNR, CDR2 FQNEAQ (reference sequence). The CDR3 loop spans 16 amino acids. Trimming removed 4 bases from V and 8 bases from J, with 21 bases in between. Written as DNA, the CDR3 is TGTGCCAGCAGCTCCCACGAGGGGGGGCGCAACGATGAGCAGTTCTTC. Translating gives CASSSHEGGRNDEQFF.

The sample holds many counts of this clone. This chain joins TRBV9 and TRBJ2-2, with D possibly TRBD1 on 5 matching bases. This CDR3 contains 14 residues. V shed 5 bases and J shed 1 base, with 9 bases lying between them. CDR1 and CDR2 (germline): SGDLS, YYNGEE. In DNA form, the CDR3 reads TGTGCCAGCAGGTCAGGGATGAACACCGGGGAGCTGTTTTTT. It yields the protein CASRSGMNTGELFF.

The chain combines TRBV5-1 with TRBJ2-7; TRBD2 matches 8 bases. The CDR3 has 16 residues. Germline V CDR1 and CDR2: SGHRS, YFSETQ. V shed 3 bases, J shed 2 bases, and the junction held 10 bases outside the gene matches. As DNA, the CDR3 is TGCGCCAGCAGCTCTGGAAGCGGGAGTACGACCTACGAGCAGTACTTC. It specifies CASSSGSGSTTYEQYF.

Concerning this clone itself: A far larger clone is just one base off, so this is likely a read error. The chain has TRBV7-3 and TRBJ1-1; TRBD1 might be the D (5 bases). Germline lookup yields CDR1 SGHTA and CDR2 FQGTGA. The CDR3 has 17 amino acids. Trimming removed 1 base at V and 3 bases at J, with 18 bases between. CDR3 sequence reads: CASSLSSLAEGHTEAFF. CDR3 coding DNA: TGTGCCAGCAGCTTAAGTTCATTGGCAGAGGGACACACTGAAGCTTTCTTT.

This clone was recorded at least ten times. This chain links TRBV19 with TRBJ2-5, with D possibly TRBD2 on 6 matching bases. The CDR3 is made up of 15 amino acids. Trimming took 6 bases from V and 2 from J, leaving 16 bases between them. Germline V gives CDR1 LNHDA, CDR2 SQIVND (reference sequence). The CDR3 sequence: CASSTLGGPQETQYF. Written as DNA, the CDR3 is TGTGCCAGTAGCACCTTGGGGGGACCGCAAGAGACCCAGTACTTC.

This clone has more than one count but fewer than ten. The chain recombines TRBV30 with TRBJ2-1, with 12 bases identical to TRBD2. The CDR3 has 13 residues. The V and J ends lost 5 bases and 9 bases, in that order; junction bases with no gene match: 5. From germline, CDR1 is GTSNPN and CDR2 SVGIG (reference sequence). The CDR3: CAWGLAGYGEQFF. The CDR3 bases are TGTGCCTGGGGACTAGCGGGGTATGGTGAGCAGTTCTTC.

V and J are TRBV19 and TRBJ2-2; D is undetermined. CDR1 is LNHDA and CDR2 is SQIVND in the germline V gene (reference sequence). V dropped 3 bases and J dropped 1 base, with 9 bases sitting between them. This CDR3 is built from 15 residues. CDR3 amino acids: CASSIHQMNTGELFF. The CDR3 DNA reads as TGTGCCAGTAGTATCCATCAGATGAACACCGGGGAGCTGTTTTTT.

This clone was observed a handful of times. The chain recombines TRBV5-4 with TRBJ2-3, with 7 positions matching TRBD1. There are 15 residues in the CDR3. V lost 4 bases to trimming and J lost 2 bases; unmatched junction nucleotides: 7. Germline CDR1 and CDR2: SGHNT and YYREEE (reference sequence). CDR3 sequence: CASSPSTGNTDTQYF. The DNA of the CDR3 is TGTGCCAGCAGCCCATCGACAGGGAACACAGATACGCAGTATTTT. Based on the CDR3 plus reference TRBV5-4 and TRBJ2-3, the full variable domain is ETGVTQSPTHLIKTRGQQVTLRCSSQSGHNTVSWYQQALGQGPQFIFQYYREEENGRGNFPPRFSGLQFPNYSSELNVNALELDDSALYLCASSPSTGNTDTQYFGPGTRLTVL.

This clone was seen more than once but under ten times. The chain couples TRBV5-1 to TRBJ2-5; D possibly corresponds to TRBD1 (6 bases). The V gene's germline CDR1 is SGHRS and CDR2 YFSETQ. CDR3 length equals 14 residues. The V end was cut by 0 bases, the J end by 6 bases, with 12 bases between. The CDR3 DNA reads as TGCGCCAGCAGCTTGGGAACAGGGACAAAGACCCAGTACTTC. It translates to CASSLGTGTKTQYF. The full variable domain, rest sourced from reference TRBV5-1 and TRBJ2-5, is KAGVTQTPRYLIKTRGQQVTLSCSPISGHRSVSWYQQTPGQGLQFLFEYFSETQRNKGNFPGRFSGRQFSNSRSEMNVSTLELGDSALYLCASSLGTGTKTQYFGPGTRLLVL.

V gene TRBV4-3 combines with J gene TRBJ2-2; 15 nucleotides align to TRBD2. The CDR3 sequence is 18 residues long. Germline CDR1 is LGHNA and CDR2 is YSLEER. V was clipped by 4 bases and J by 2 bases; unmatched bases: 5. CDR3 DNA: TGCGCCAGCAGCCCATCGGGACTAGCGGGAGGAAACACCGGGGAGCTGTTTTTT. It is translated as CASSPSGLAGGNTGELFF.

This clone has just a few counts. CDR3 loop: CASSPQDRANEQFF. In DNA form, the CDR3 reads TGTGCCAGCAGCCCACAAGACAGGGCGAATGAGCAGTTCTTC. V gene TRBV5-4 combines with J gene TRBJ2-1; 7 bases line up with TRBD1. The CDR3 is 14 residues long. V was clipped by 4 bases and J by 7 bases; unmatched bases: 8. Germline CDR1 SGHNT, CDR2 YYREEE (reference sequence).

The chain couples TRBV7-3 to TRBJ2-2; D perhaps matches TRBD2 (5 bases). This CDR3 has 15 residues. V was pared by 4 bases and J by 3 bases, with 12 bases between. CDR1 is SGHTA, CDR2 FQGTGA, per germline. CDR3 region: CASSSRRDYTGELFF. As DNA, the CDR3 is TGTGCCAGCAGCTCCCGACGGGATTACACCGGGGAGCTGTTTTTT.

The genes are TRBV7-6 and TRBJ1-1, with D unclear. Per germline, CDR1 SGHVS and CDR2 FNYEAQ. CDR3 length equals 13 residues. V lost 1 base, J lost 5 bases, and 8 bases lay in between. In DNA form, the CDR3 reads TGTGCCAGCAGCTTAGGGGCAGCGACTGAAGCTTTCTTT. Translation gives CASSLGAATEAFF.

This clone was recorded a few times. The chain couples TRBV5-1 to TRBJ2-1; TRBD1 aligns across 9 bases. The V and J ends lost 7 bases and 7 bases, in that order; junction bases with no gene match: 6. The germline CDR1 and CDR2 sequences are SGHRS and YFSETQ. CDR3 length equals 13 residues. CDR3 nucleotides: TGCGCCAGCCAACAGGGGGCTATGAATGAGCAGTTCTTC. This gives the protein CASQQGAMNEQFF. Combining the CDR3 with reference TRBV5-1 and TRBJ2-1 gives the whole variable domain KAGVTQTPRYLIKTRGQQVTLSCSPISGHRSVSWYQQTPGQGLQFLFEYFSETQRNKGNFPGRFSGRQFSNSRSEMNVSTLELGDSALYLCASQQGAMNEQFFGPGTRLTVL.

This clone was observed a handful of times. The CDR3 DNA is TGCAGTGCTCTCCTATCCGGGGAGCTGTTTTTT. Encoded protein: CSALLSGELFF. The rearrangement joins TRBV20-1 to TRBJ2-2; D is ambiguous. This CDR3 has 11 amino acids. In germline, CDR1 is DFQATT, CDR2 SNEGSKA (reference sequence). Trimming shortened V by 5 bases and J by 6 bases, and 7 bases separated the two germline ends.

V and J are TRBV4-1 and TRBJ1-2, with D possibly matching TRBD1 (5 bases). V lost 0 bases and J lost 2, with 13 bases in between. Germline loops: CDR1 MGHRA, CDR2 YSYEKL. The CDR3 extends over 16 amino acids. The DNA for the CDR3 is TGCGCCAGCAGCCAAGAGATGGCTGGGGCGAACTATGGCTACACCTTC. Protein: CASSQEMAGANYGYTF.

This chain connects TRBV7-6 to TRBJ2-7; the D gene could be TRBD1 or TRBD2 (5 bases each). The germline V and J ends were trimmed by 5 bases and 9 bases, with 20 bases remaining between them. This CDR3 contains 14 residues. CDR1 is SGHVS and CDR2 is FNYEAQ in the germline V gene. The CDR3 reads CASSPGTGSSGQYF. The DNA for the CDR3 is TGTGCCAGCAGCCCCGGGACGGGGTCCTCGGGGCAGTACTTC.